Sequencing of this T cell receptor beta chain was carried out in a study of shared clonotypes between healthy human individuals. Study-level results: Lower generation probabilities were found for non-shared clonotypes than for those shared by all four donors.

For this clone: Its antigen remains unknown.

The CDR3 spans 15 residues. Trimming removed 2 bases from V and 5 bases from J; junction bases left unmatched: 5. The V gene's germline CDR1 is MNHEY and CDR2 SVGAGI. Genomic DNA (from each subset) was split evenly across several immunoSEQ plates. Assay: immunoSEQ multiplex PCR; the TCRdb copy retains only in-frame clones and omits some. The sample consists of 2.5 million or so clones, about 92% of them appearing once. Sample: naive CD4+ T cells sorted from blood. Subset: CD45RA+ positively selected. The V and J genes are TRBV6-5 and TRBJ2-1; the match to TRBD2 covers 8 bases. The sequence was collected from a man between 18 and 29 years old in good health. CDR3 DNA: TGTGCCAGCAGTTACGGGGGACTAGGGGACAATGAGCAGTTCTTC. The encoded protein is CASSYGGLGDNEQFF.